This entry is about one TCR beta chain. The entry originates in a study of patients and donors after allogeneic stem cell transplantation. Germline V CDR1 and CDR2: LGHDT, YNNKEL (reference sequence). CDR3 size: 16 residues. V lost 7 bases, J lost 4 bases, and 11 bases stayed unmatched. TCRdb re-derived calls from the RT-PCR reads in MiXCR, one entry per CDR3 protein. This table holds approximately 410,000 distinct CDR3 sequences, around 15% found once. The receptor comes from a human donor who was either an allogeneic HSCT recipient or a stem cell or donor lymphocyte infusion donor (not recorded which). It is not recorded whose cells these are; they may come from a transplant donor. Sequenced material: blood, either unsorted or a sorted T cell fraction (not recorded which). The V call is TRBV3-1, the J call TRBJ2-2, with TRBD2 matching 8 bases. For the CDR3, the DNA is TGTGCCAGCACCCTGCGAGGAGCGGGAGTCACCGGGGAGCTGTTTTTT. It translates to CASTLRGAGVTGELFF.